The rows below give T cell receptor beta chains drawn from one sample of a study of blood T cell repertoires in COVID-19. Method: immunoSEQ multiplex PCR; TCRdb's copy keeps in-frame clones and lacks some. The sample holds around 310,000 clones; about 91% are singletons and the top ten take approximately 9.8%. Sequenced sample: PBMCs or T cells enriched from blood (not recorded which). These receptors all stem from a woman aged 40 to 50 who had recovered from COVID-19. The CDR3 runs from the conserved cysteine through the conserved F or W. The D gene is left open where the match is weak. Clone size is given for some rows only: seen once, a few or many times, or a class if the clone is expanded.

size	V	D	J	DNA	CDR3
.	TRBV6-1	.	TRBJ2-5	TGTGCCAGCAGTGAAGCAAGGGGTGGGGTGGCCATACAAGAGACCCAGTACTTC	CASSEARGGVAIQETQYF
.	TRBV28	.	TRBJ2-7	TGTGCCAGCAATGGCCTCACAGAATCCTACGAGCAGTACTTC	CASNGLTESYEQYF
few	TRBV4-2	TRBD1	TRBJ2-5	TGTGCCAGCAGCGCCGACAGGGGTAGTAGAGAGACCCAGTACTTC	CASSADRGSRETQYF
.	TRBV5-4	TRBD1	TRBJ2-7	TGTGCCAGCAGCCCCGCCCCAAGACAGGGGGCGTCCTACGAGCAGTACTTC	CASSPAPRQGASYEQYF
few	TRBV29-1	.	TRBJ1-3	TGCAGCGTTGATTACAGCCTCTCTGGAAACACCATATATTTT	CSVDYSLSGNTIYF
.	TRBV25-1	.	TRBJ2-1	TGTGCCAGCAATTCGGGGGTCAATGAGCAGTTCTTC	CASNSGVNEQFF
.	TRBV19	TRBD1	TRBJ2-7	TGTGCCAGTAGCGGGACAGGGGTCTCCTACGAGCAGTACTTC	CASSGTGVSYEQYF
once	TRBV13	TRBD2	TRBJ2-3	TGTGCCAGCAGCCCACTAGCGGGGTCTAGCACAGATACGCAGTATTTT	CASSPLAGSSTDTQYF
.	TRBV11-2	TRBD1	TRBJ2-2	TGTGCCAGCAGCTTCGACAGGGCTGGAACCGGGGAGCTGTTTTTT	CASSFDRAGTGELFF
.	TRBV6-1	.	TRBJ1-5	TGTGCCAGCAGTGAAGCGCGGGGGAGGGGCAATCAGCCCCAGCATTTT	CASSEARGRGNQPQHF
.	TRBV7-3	TRBD2	TRBJ2-1	TGTGCCAGCAGCTCTAGCGGGGGGCTTTACAATGAGCAGTTCTTC	CASSSSGGLYNEQFF
.	TRBV7-2	TRBD1	TRBJ1-2	TGTGCCAGCAGCTTAGATGGGACAGGGTCTGGCTACACCTTC	CASSLDGTGSGYTF
medium-sized	TRBV19	TRBD1	TRBJ1-4	TGTGCCAGTAGTACCAGGGGGGAGAAACTGTTTTTT	CASSTRGEKLFF
once	TRBV28	TRBD1	TRBJ1-3	TGTGCCAGTCAACAACAGGGGACTGGAAACACCATATATTTT	CASQQQGTGNTIYF
.	TRBV27	.	TRBJ1-5	TGTGCCAGCAGCTTAAGCGGGAATCAGCCCCAGCATTTT	CASSLSGNQPQHF
.	TRBV2	TRBD1	TRBJ1-2	TGTGCCAGCAGTGCTGTAGGCAGGGGGAGGTTTGGCTACACCTTC	CASSAVGRGRFGYTF
.	TRBV2	.	TRBJ2-1	TGTGCCAGCATCCGGGTTTCGACGGGTGGTGAGCAGTTCTTC	CASIRVSTGGEQFF
.	TRBV27	.	TRBJ1-2	TGTGCCAGCAGTTTATCCTTCGGGACTCACCATGGCTACACCTTC	CASSLSFGTHHGYTF
.	TRBV24-1	.	TRBJ2-7	TGTGCCACCAGTGAGTCGGGTTCCTACGAGCAGTACTTC	CATSESGSYEQYF
once	TRBV7-2	TRBD2	TRBJ2-6	TGTGCCAGCAGCTTAAGTAGCGGGGAGCTATCTGGGGCCAACGTCCTGACTTTC	CASSLSSGELSGANVLTF
.	TRBV7-3	TRBD2	TRBJ2-1	TGTGCCAGTAAGCTAGCGGGAGCTGGAGATGAGCAGTTCTTC	CASKLAGAGDEQFF
.	TRBV5-4	.	TRBJ1-1	TGTGCCACATCAGGGGACCCTAACACTGAAGCTTTCTTT	CATSGDPNTEAFF
.	TRBV5-8	TRBD2	TRBJ2-7	TGTGCCAGCAGCGCTGACTCGGGACTAGTTCTTATCTACGAGCAGTACTTC	CASSADSGLVLIYEQYF
.	TRBV27	TRBD2	TRBJ2-5	TGTGCCAGCAGTTTTTGGGCGGGAGAAGAGACCCAGTACTTC	CASSFWAGEETQYF
once	TRBV11-3	.	TRBJ1-2	TGTGCCAGCAGCTTAGTGGAACAGCCTGGGGGCTACACCTTC	CASSLVEQPGGYTF
once	TRBV15	.	TRBJ2-4	TGTGCCACCAGCAGAGATCTCGGGGACATTCAGTACTTC	CATSRDLGDIQYF
.	TRBV4-1	.	TRBJ2-2	TGCGCCAGCAGCCAAGTGGGACAGAACACCGGGGAGCTGTTTTTT	CASSQVGQNTGELFF
.	TRBV9	TRBD2	TRBJ2-5	TGTGCCAGCAGCGTCGGGGGGTTGCAAGAGACCCAGTACTTC	CASSVGGLQETQYF
.	TRBV19	.	TRBJ1-5	TGTGCCAGCACCCCCCGGGACGGGACATACAAAGGGCAGCCCCAGCATTTT	CASTPRDGTYKGQPQHF
.	TRBV5-6	.	TRBJ2-5	TGTGCCAGCAGCCCCCGGGGCAGGGGTCGGGAAGAGACCCAGTACTTC	CASSPRGRGREETQYF
once	TRBV19	.	TRBJ1-5	TGTGCCAGTAGCCAAAAACAGGGTTACAATCAGCCCCAGCATTTT	CASSQKQGYNQPQHF
.	TRBV11-3	.	TRBJ2-4	TGTGCCAGCAGCTTATCTCTAGCCAAAAACATTCAGTACTTC	CASSLSLAKNIQYF
.	TRBV27	TRBD1	TRBJ2-1	TGTGCCAGCAGTTTCGGACAGGGGAGAAACTACAATGAGCAGTTCTTC	CASSFGQGRNYNEQFF
.	TRBV25-1	.	TRBJ2-7	TGTGCCAGCAGTGACCCCGGACTAACGGGAGCTATGAACGAGCAGTACTTC	CASSDPGLTGAMNEQYF
.	TRBV18	TRBD1	TRBJ1-1	TGTGCCAGCTCAAAAACAGGGGGAAAGGACACTGAAGCTTTCTTT	CASSKTGGKDTEAFF
.	TRBV9	.	TRBJ2-1	TGTGCCAGCAGCGTAGGAAGGGGAAGCTCCTACAATGAGCAGTTCTTC	CASSVGRGSSYNEQFF